This section outlines one T cell receptor beta chain sequence together with its context. The specificity of this receptor is unknown. No quality values exist for individual bases; no much larger clone is one base distant. This entry belongs to a study of T cell changes during pregnancy in multiple sclerosis (dated by TCRdb to 2018 to 2020). Context from the whole study: Changes in the T cell repertoire over the course of pregnancy were examined in this study in women with multiple sclerosis.

The library was built by means of the immunoSEQ multiplex PCR assay. TCRdb mirrors the immuneACCESS table, restricted to in-frame sequences. Some clones are absent from its copies; in checked studies, under half trace to an unresolved V gene, and the reason for the others is unknown. The sample yields tens of thousands of clones; 85% to 95% were counted once. The ten largest clonotypes hold approximately 7% of the sample. Based on the germline V gene, the CDR1 and CDR2 sequences are SNHLY and FYNNEI. From its cysteine to its phenylalanine, the CDR3 spans 11 amino acids. The kept DNA is CDR3 alone, 33 bases in frame from the first base. The junction carries 8 bases between V and J, which are trimmed by 5 bases and 7 bases respectively.

The source is a female donor with multiple sclerosis, enrolled in a pregnancy study. The material sequenced was CD8+ T cells from peripheral blood mononuclear cells, taken in the third trimester of pregnancy. In this chain, TRBV2 is recombined with TRBJ1-1; no D gene call is confident. This receptor has the CDR3 CASSQNNEAFF. The nucleotide sequence reads as follows: TGTGCCAGCAGTCAGAATAATGAAGCTTTCTTT.